This T cell receptor (beta chain) was found in a study of shared clonotypes between healthy human individuals (dated by TCRdb to the early 2020s). About the study as a whole: The cohort included a few men and a couple of women between 18 and 49 years of age. To estimate repertoire size and how much clonotype sharing occurs between individuals, the study deeply sequenced the blood TCR repertoires of roughly 5 healthy adults. For each donor, three plates each were used for CD4 naive and CD4 memory, two plates were used for CD8 naive, and one plate was used for CD8 memory. To increase sequencing depth and limit assay-specific biases, different laboratories used diverse techniques to prepare libraries and sequence TCR repertoires. Per donor, leukapheresis produced somewhere between about 0.94 and 10 billion PBMCs.

CDR1 and CDR2, looked up from the germline V gene, are MDHEN and SYDVKM. From its cysteine to its phenylalanine, the CDR3 spans 11 amino acids. The only DNA kept is the CDR3, 33 bases in frame from the first base. Between the V and J ends, shortened by 8 bases and 0 bases respectively, the junction contains 5 bases. The donors were healthy, HIV-negative adults with no recently reported acute infections or vaccinations. All donors were Caucasian adults living in Nashville, Tennessee, USA. CD4+ T cells were enriched through magnetic negative selection, after which naive cells were positively selected on CD45RA and the remaining negative fraction served as the memory subset. Blood was obtained by leukapheresis, after which PBMCs were separated by Ficoll-Histopaque density gradient centrifugation and cryopreserved in liquid nitrogen vapor phase. Analytical flow cytometry was used to check the purity and quantity of each magnetically sorted T cell population. Genomic DNA was isolated from every sorted fraction and measured by UV absorbance on a Nanodrop 2000c.

The paper as a whole reports these results and caveats: Pairwise subsampling indicated that sequencing depth was expected to affect the degree of clonotype sharing among donors. Sampling was restricted to blood, and TCR repertoires in tissues likely differ from the TCR repertoires found in blood. Roughly 5% of naive CD4, around 3.6% of naive CD8, approximately 2% of memory CD4, and 0.35% to 0.4% of memory CD8 clonotypes were shared across several donors. Clonotypes shared by all four sorted-subset donors showed higher generation probabilities than non-shared clonotypes. Because the study included only a small number of donors, the genetic and exposure-history diversity represented was limited. Naive subsets generally had larger estimated clonotype richness than memory subsets did. Incomplete sequencing was indicated by rarefaction of sorted-subset datasets, despite the large sequencing depth.

Using the deep immunoSEQ assay, TCR CDR3 regions were amplified from genomic DNA by multiplex PCR. Extracted genomic DNA from each cell subset was distributed evenly across all wells of several immunoSEQ 96-well plates, and each plate was treated as a replicate. For sorted subsets, each replicate PCR was loaded with 150 to 250 ng genomic DNA, equivalent to about 30,000 T cell genomes. The purified libraries were quantified using a Qubit 3.0 fluorometer, sized with a Bioanalyzer 2100, and then quantified again using the KAPA Library Quantification kit. Every immunoSEQ 96-well plate was sequenced on a separate single-read 150-cycle Illumina NextSeq 550 flow cell. The authors processed their data as follows. The immunoSEQ output contained only junctional sequences without quality scores, so filtering could not match that applied to full-length reads. Sequences were annotated with PyIR, a Python wrapper for IgBLAST v1.9, using IMGT germline references to assign V/J genes and CDR3. Reads were removed for weak V/J assignments (E-value above 1e-6), missing CDR3, stop codons, out-of-frame junctions, or ambiguous translated residues. A V3J clonotype was defined by an identical inferred V gene, J gene, and CDR3 amino acid sequence. Percentage overlap between repertoires was calculated by dividing the number of shared unique clonotypes by the size of the smaller repertoire. RTK rarefaction, the Chao1 estimator, and Recon v2.1 estimates of unobserved clonotypes were used to assess repertoire richness. For all TCRbeta clonotypes obtained by the gDNA method from a handful of donors, generation probabilities were computed with OLGA. As stored in TCRdb, this immuneACCESS dataset retains in-frame rearrangements with V and J assigned. A fraction of the clones does not appear; measured against another copy, unresolved V genes explain less than half of the discrepancy, and the remainder lacks a known reason. D and trimming come from the DNA, and the V and J calls and clone size come from that table. Counted in this sample were about 1 million clones; about 76% of them appeared once. 1.2% to 1.5% of the sample belongs to the ten largest clones.

Remarks on this clone: The antigen this receptor binds is unknown. Base qualities were left out, and no much larger clone turns up one base away.

The receptor was isolated from a man aged 18 to 29 in good health. The chain links TRBV28 with TRBJ2-7, with no confidently assigned D gene. Sequencing was done on a sample of memory CD4+ T cells sorted from blood. The intended sense of this specimen's cell subset or site label: CD45RA-negative fraction. This receptor carries the CDR3 CASLSSYEQYF. The nucleotide sequence reads TGTGCCAGCCTGAGCTCCTACGAGCAGTACTTC.